This TCR beta chain stems from a study of Tregs in tolerant kidney transplant recipients. About the study: Recipient cells were told from donor cells by antibody staining.

Profiling relied on immunoSEQ multiplex PCR, and the TCRdb table lists in-frame clones only, not all of them. The sample carries some 15,000 clones, about 57% recorded once. V shed 4 bases and J shed 7 bases, with 17 bases lying between them. This CDR3 has 14 residues. Germline V gene sequence: CDR1 SGHDT, CDR2 YYEEEE. About this clone: The antigen is unknown.

The sequence came from a human donor in good health. This chain connects TRBV5-6 to TRBJ1-2; D unclear. The sequenced material came from Tregs from blood cultured with allogeneic cells. CDR3 residues: CASSARPIGAGYTF. The CDR3 coding sequence is TGTGCCAGCAGCGCCAGACCTATAGGTGCTGGCTACACCTTC.